This entry lists 19 T cell receptor beta chains sequenced from one sample in a study of T cell repertoires in cytomegalovirus infection. These receptors have no identified antigens. TCRdb reprocessed the reads via MiXCR and lists one record per CDR3 protein. The data show 370,000 or so distinct CDR3 sequences, approximately 35% seen once. The specimen comprised cultured PBMCs, sampled from culture after CMV antigen stimulation. These receptors all stem from a human donor in good health (CMV status not recorded). Some clones in this sample may be carry-over from other donors' samples.

The sample holds a few counts of this clonotype. The chain employs TRBV19 and TRBJ1-5; no clear D gene. Per the germline V gene, CDR1 is LNHDA and CDR2 is SQIVND (reference sequence). The CDR3 is made up of 14 amino acids. With 3 bases removed from V and 6 bases from J, the gap between germline ends came to 12 bases. CDR3 protein: CASSMTGRAQPQHF. CDR3 nucleotides: TGTGCCAGTAGTATGACGGGGAGGGCTCAGCCCCAGCATTTT.

This clonotype has only a few counts. The chain uses TRBV20-1 and TRBJ2-7; D is uncertain. The CDR3 loop spans 11 amino acids. V dropped 4 bases and J dropped 4 bases, with 8 bases sitting between them. Germline V gene lookup returns CDR1 DFQATT and CDR2 SNEGSKA (reference sequence). The DNA of the CDR3 is TGCAGTGCTACGTCGGCGTACGAGCAGTACTTC. Amino acid sequence: CSATSAYEQYF.

This clonotype came up many times. J is TRBJ2-1 and V is TRBV19; 9 nucleotides align to TRBD2. The CDR3 is 13 amino acids. Germline V CDR1 and CDR2: LNHDA, SQIVND (reference sequence). The J segment lost 7 bases and the V segment lost 6 bases, leaving 4 bases of the junction unmatched. CDR3 sequence (DNA): TGTGCCAGTAGGACTAGCGGAAGGAATGAGCAGTTCTTC. It specifies CASRTSGRNEQFF.

The chain uses TRBV20-1 and TRBJ2-1; 7 nucleotides agree with TRBD2. V shed 0 bases and J 5 bases; nucleotides not matched to a gene: 7. This CDR3 is 15 amino acids long. Germline V gene data show CDR1 as DFQATT and CDR2 as SNEGSKA (reference sequence). This CDR3 reads CSARDGASGDNEQFF. The CDR3 region has the DNA TGCAGTGCTAGAGATGGGGCTAGCGGAGACAATGAGCAGTTCTTC.

This clonotype was seen only a few times. The V gene is TRBV11-2, the J gene TRBJ1-1; TRBD1 matches at 8 bases. Germline V gene lookup returns CDR1 SGHAT and CDR2 FQNNGV. This CDR3 region has 15 residues. With 5 bases clipped from V and 4 bases from J, the junction kept 9 bases outside the gene matches. CDR3 sequence reads: CASSLRTGLGTEAFF. The DNA of the CDR3 is TGTGCCAGCAGCCTCCGGACAGGGCTGGGCACTGAAGCTTTCTTT.

The chain links TRBV5-1 to TRBJ2-1; TRBD2 aligns across 8 bases. The CDR3 is 17 residues long. The germline V gene has CDR1 SGHRS and CDR2 YFSETQ. V was pared by 2 bases and J by 8 bases, with 15 bases of the junction left unmatched. CDR3 DNA: TGCGCCAGCAGCTTTTTTCCCGCGGGTAGCGGGATCGATGAGCAGTTCTTC. It yields the protein CASSFFPAGSGIDEQFF.

Notes on this clonotype: This may arise from a read error, as a much more abundant clone is one base away. CDR3 DNA: TGTGCCAGCAGTCGAACTCGCGGGAGCGATATATTCACAGATACGCAGTATTTT. Translated: CASSRTRGSDIFTDTQYF. The J gene is TRBJ2-3, the V gene TRBV7-2; 7 positions agree with TRBD2. V was pared by 6 bases and J by 2 bases, with 17 bases of the junction left unmatched. CDR1 is SGHTA and CDR2 is FQGNSA in the germline V gene. CDR3 length: 18 amino acids. The variable domain in full, with the rest retrieved from reference TRBV7-2 and TRBJ2-3, is GAGVSQSPSNKVTEKGKDVELRCDPISGHTALYWYRQSLGQGLEFLIYFQGNSAPDKSGLPSDRFSAERTGGSVSTLTIQRTQQEDSAVYLCASSRTRGSDIFTDTQYFGPGTRLTVL.

This chain joins TRBV14 and TRBJ2-1; D is possibly TRBD1 (6 bases). The V end lost 6 bases, the J end lost 4 bases, and 13 bases lay between the germline ends. This CDR3 is built from 14 residues. CDR1 and CDR2 (germline): SGHDN, FVKESK. CDR3 sequence reads: CASRPTGFYNEQFF. The CDR3 DNA follows: TGTGCCAGCAGACCGACAGGCTTTTACAATGAGCAGTTCTTC.

In this sample, this clonotype turned up a few times. This rearrangement joins TRBV6-2 or TRBV6-3 to TRBJ2-5; the D gene is possibly TRBD1 (6 bases). The CDR3 is 15 amino acids. The V gene's germline CDR1 is MNHEY and CDR2 SVGEGT. V was shortened by 2 bases and J by 2 bases, with 12 bases between the two germline ends. CDR3 DNA sequence: TGTGCCAGCAGTTACCTCGACAGGCCGCAAGAGACCCAGTACTTC. Its translation is CASSYLDRPQETQYF.

In its sample, this clonotype was seen a few times. The CDR3 spells CASSFTGTSGSREQFF. In DNA, the CDR3 is TGTGCCAGCAGCTTTACCGGGACTAGCGGGAGTCGGGAGCAGTTCTTC. This rearrangement joins TRBV7-8 to TRBJ2-1; TRBD2 agrees at 14 bases. This CDR3 spans 16 amino acids. Germline V gene sequence: CDR1 SGHVS, CDR2 FQNEAQ. The V gene end was trimmed by 3 bases and the J gene end by 10 bases; junction bases not matched to a gene: 8.

J is TRBJ2-2 and V is TRBV7-2; D call uncertain. The germline CDR1 and CDR2 sequences are SGHTA and FQGNSA. The CDR3 runs to 17 residues. V gave up 0 bases and J gave up 2 bases, with 13 bases separating them. This CDR3 reads CASSLAYRTDNTGELFF. CDR3 DNA sequence: TGTGCCAGCAGCTTAGCGTACAGAACAGACAACACCGGGGAGCTGTTTTTT.

The V call is TRBV30, the J call TRBJ2-1; TRBD2 matches 12 bases. V was pared by 2 bases and J by 4 bases, with 6 bases of the junction left unmatched. The CDR3 is 16 amino acids. Germline V gene lookup returns CDR1 GTSNPN and CDR2 SVGIG (reference sequence). The CDR3 loop is CAWSKASGRVYNEQFF. In DNA, the CDR3 is TGTGCCTGGAGTAAAGCTAGCGGGAGGGTATACAATGAGCAGTTCTTC.

The genes are TRBV6-1 and TRBJ2-2; 14 bases are shared with TRBD2. Germline CDR1 is MNHNS and CDR2 is SASEGT. There are 18 residues in the CDR3. V gave up 5 bases and J gave up 4 bases; unmatched junction bases: 9. CDR3 region: CASSTSGLAGVSTGELFF. As DNA, the CDR3 is TGTGCCAGCAGTACCTCGGGACTAGCGGGAGTATCCACCGGGGAGCTGTTTTTT.

Only a few counts were recorded for this clonotype. This chain connects TRBV7-2 to TRBJ2-7; no clear D. Trimming removed 4 bases from V and 0 bases from J, with 7 bases in between. Germline CDR1 and CDR2: SGHTA and FQGNSA. The CDR3 spans 13 residues. The CDR3 sequence: CASSSPYSYEQYF. The CDR3 DNA sequence: TGTGCCAGCAGCTCCCCCTACTCCTACGAGCAGTACTTC.

The chain employs TRBV4-2 and TRBJ1-1; a possible D gene is TRBD1 (6 bases). Germline CDR1 is LGHNA and CDR2 is YNFKEQ. The CDR3 is made up of 16 amino acids. The V and J ends lost 3 bases and 1 base respectively, with 15 bases between them. CDR3 bases: TGTGCCAGCAGCCAGGGACACTCGAGACCGAACACTGAAGCTTTCTTT. Translation gives CASSQGHSRPNTEAFF.

Of note for this clonotype: The germline gene is not matched at one end of the junction; a read error may be the cause. The chain joins TRBV7-2 to TRBJ2-7, with D maybe TRBD1 (5 bases). The CDR3 length is 13 residues. From germline, CDR1 is SGHTA and CDR2 FQGNSA. The CDR3 reads CASTLGASYEQYF. CDR3 in DNA: TGTGCCAGCACCTTAGGGGCTTCCTACGAGCAGTACTTC.

The chain combines TRBV4-2 with TRBJ2-7; D is ambiguous. The CDR3 runs 12 residues. Germline V CDR1 and CDR2: LGHNA, YNFKEQ. The V gene lost 0 bases and the J gene lost 5 bases, with 5 bases spanning the gap. The CDR3 region is CASSQDNNEQYF. The CDR3 coding sequence is TGTGCCAGCAGCCAAGATAACAACGAGCAGTACTTC.

The chain recombines TRBV25-1 with TRBJ2-1, with 11 nucleotides matching TRBD2. In germline, CDR1 is MGHDK, CDR2 SYGVNS. After removal of 2 bases from V and 3 bases from J, the junction contained 9 bases not matched to a gene. CDR3 size: 18 residues. DNA of the CDR3: TGTGCCAGCAGTGAAAGCCACGGCGGGACTAGCGGCTACAATGAGCAGTTCTTC. Amino acid sequence: CASSESHGGTSGYNEQFF.

This clonotype was seen more than once but under ten times. The rearrangement joins TRBV7-9 to TRBJ2-1, with 8 bases fitting TRBD2. Trimming at V came to 7 bases and at J to 7 bases, leaving 15 bases not matched to a gene. Looked up from germline, CDR1 is SEHNR and CDR2 is FQNEAQ (reference sequence). This CDR3 has 16 residues. CDR3 amino acids: CASTKMSGLVRNEQFF. CDR3 bases: TGTGCCAGCACCAAAATGTCGGGACTAGTAAGGAATGAGCAGTTCTTC.